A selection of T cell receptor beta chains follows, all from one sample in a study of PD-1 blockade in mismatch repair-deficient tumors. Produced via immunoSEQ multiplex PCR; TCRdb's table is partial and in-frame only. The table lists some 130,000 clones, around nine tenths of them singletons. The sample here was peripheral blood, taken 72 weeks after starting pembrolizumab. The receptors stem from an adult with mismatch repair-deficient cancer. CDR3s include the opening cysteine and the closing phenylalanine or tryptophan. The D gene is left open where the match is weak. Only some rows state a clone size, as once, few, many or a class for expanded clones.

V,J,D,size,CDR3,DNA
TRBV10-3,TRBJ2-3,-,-,CAISGPQAEATDTQYF,TGTGCCATCAGTGGTCCCCAGGCCGAAGCAACAGATACGCAGTATTTT
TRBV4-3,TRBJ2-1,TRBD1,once,CASSKVTGGRNEQFF,TGCGCCAGCAGCAAGGTTACAGGGGGGCGCAATGAGCAGTTCTTC
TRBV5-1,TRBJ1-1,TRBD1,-,CASSFLSGGVATTEAFF,TGCGCCAGCAGCTTTCTATCAGGGGGGGTGGCGACCACTGAAGCTTTCTTT
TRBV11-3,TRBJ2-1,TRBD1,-,CASSLDRDRGRYEQFF,TGTGCCAGCAGCTTAGACCGGGACAGGGGAAGGTATGAGCAGTTCTTC
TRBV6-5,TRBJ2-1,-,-,CASSYSPSGVGEQFF,TGTGCCAGCAGTTACTCACCTTCTGGGGTAGGTGAGCAGTTCTTC
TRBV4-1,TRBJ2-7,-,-,CASSQGVGEQYF,TGCGCCAGCAGCCAAGGGGTTGGCGAGCAGTACTTC
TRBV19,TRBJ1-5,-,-,CASSIDGYGYSNQPQHF,TGTGCCAGTAGTATAGATGGTTACGGATATAGCAATCAGCCCCAGCATTTT
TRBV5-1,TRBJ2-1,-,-,CASSLSSNNEQFF,TGCGCCAGCAGCTTAAGTAGTAACAATGAGCAGTTCTTC
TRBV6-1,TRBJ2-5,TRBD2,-,CASSVGSGTRGTQYF,TGTGCCAGCAGTGTAGGATCCGGGACTAGAGGGACCCAGTACTTC
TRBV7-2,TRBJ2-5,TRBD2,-,CASSLQAGRETQYF,TGTGCCAGCAGCTTACAAGCGGGGCGAGAGACCCAGTACTTC
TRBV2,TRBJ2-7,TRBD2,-,CASSFPGLAGEIYEQYF,TGTGCCAGCTCCTTTCCGGGACTAGCGGGGGAGATCTACGAGCAGTACTTC
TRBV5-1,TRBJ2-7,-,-,CASSLSSYEQYF,TGCGCCAGCAGCCTTAGCTCCTACGAGCAGTACTTC
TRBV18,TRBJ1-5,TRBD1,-,CASSRTGNQPQHF,TGTGCCAGCTCACGGACAGGGAATCAGCCCCAGCATTTT
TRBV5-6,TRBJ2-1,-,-,CASISTRLYNEQFF,TGCGCAAGTATCTCTACCCGCCTCTACAATGAGCAGTTCTTC
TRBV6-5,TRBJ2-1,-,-,CASSYLGATYNEQFF,TGTGCCAGCAGTTACCTGGGGGCGACCTACAATGAGCAGTTCTTC
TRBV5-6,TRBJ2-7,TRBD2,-,CASSLEPPGTSAYEQYF,TGTGCCAGCAGCTTGGAACCCCCCGGGACTAGCGCATACGAGCAGTACTTC
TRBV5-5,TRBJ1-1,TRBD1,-,CASSRQGARNTEAFF,TGTGCCAGCAGCAGACAGGGGGCAAGGAACACTGAAGCTTTCTTT
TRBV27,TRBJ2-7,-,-,CASSEYLASNYEQYF,TGTGCCAGCAGCGAGTACCTAGCGTCAAACTACGAGCAGTACTTC
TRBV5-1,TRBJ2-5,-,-,CASSVWGLRETQYF,TGCGCCAGCAGCGTTTGGGGGCTCAGAGAGACCCAGTACTTC
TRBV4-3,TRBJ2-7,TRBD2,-,CASSQDRAGAYEQYF,TGCGCCAGCAGCCAAGATAGGGCGGGGGCCTACGAGCAGTACTTC
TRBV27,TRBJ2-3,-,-,CASSLDGSSTDTQYF,TGTGCCAGCAGTCTGGACGGTTCTAGCACAGATACGCAGTATTTT
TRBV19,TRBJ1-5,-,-,CASSIAVWASWGGSSNQPQHF,TGTGCCAGTAGTATAGCGGTTTGGGCCAGCTGGGGGGGCAGTAGCAATCAGCCCCAGCATTTT